One TCR beta chain is described in this entry. This clone was counted once. What this receptor recognizes is not known. Base-call qualities are not available, and no considerably larger clone is one nucleotide away. TCRbeta CDR3 regions were amplified from genomic DNA by means of the immunoSEQ Assay, a bias-controlled multiplex PCR. Per the original workflow: The number of nucleated cells in each sample was estimated by amplification of reference gene primers within the assay. To quantify the absolute abundance of each unique TCRbeta CDR3 rearrangement, sequence reads were collapsed and filtered. For each sample, productive Simpson clonality was calculated as the square root of Simpson's diversity index across productive rearrangements. As stored in TCRdb, this immuneACCESS dataset retains in-frame rearrangements with V and J assigned. A fraction of the clones does not appear; measured against another copy, unresolved V genes explain less than half of the discrepancy, and the remainder lacks a known reason. The V and J calls and clone size were taken over from that table, and D and trimming were inferred from the DNA. Counted in this sample were tens of thousands of clones; around 87% of them appeared once. Clones ranked in the top ten supply under 8.5% of the sample.

Collaborating institutions collected whole blood in K2EDTA tubes following their own protocols. Collaborator samples were shipped for TCRbeta analysis as frozen whole blood, isolated PBMCs, or DNA extracted from either sample type. After removal of 4 bases from V and 4 bases from J, the junction retains 4 bases not matched to a gene. Spanning cysteine to phenylalanine, the CDR3 consists of 14 amino acids. The entry retains the CDR3 DNA only, 42 bases that are in frame from base 1. Reading the germline V gene gives CDR1 ENHRY and CDR2 SYGVKD. This sample is part of a study of blood T cell repertoires in COVID-19 (dated by TCRdb to about 2020). Study-level background: The collaborator samples originated in the United States, Italy and Spain and spanned the acute and convalescent phases of COVID-19. A freely available public database, intended as a resource for researchers studying the immune response to SARS-CoV-2, is where the repertoires were released. HLA class I and class II types, where available, came from metadata supplied by the sample provider rather than from assay-based typing. The samples were drawn from the first 160 participants of the ongoing ImmuneRACE study and from 950 to 1,500 subjects provided by 6 global collaborators. The prospective study material was composed of cDNA or gDNA derived from T cells, B-cell-depleted T cells, or PBMCs. The dataset comprised deeply sampled blood TCRbeta repertoires from subjects exposed to, actively infected with, or recovered from COVID-19. The sample metadata nearly always contained a de-identified subject ID, COVID-19 status, age in years and sex.

Points the paper makes about the study in general: How much clinical and demographic metadata was included differed by source and by participant, and the metadata was provided uncurated.

Rearrangement joined TRBV10-3 to TRBJ1-1, with TRBD1 identical over 9 junction bases. The source is an elderly man with active or convalescent COVID-19. The sequencing sample was made of peripheral blood. The nucleotide sequence is TGTGCCATCAGTGGGGACAGGGAGACCACTGAAGCTTTCTTT. The encoded protein is CAISGDRETTEAFF.